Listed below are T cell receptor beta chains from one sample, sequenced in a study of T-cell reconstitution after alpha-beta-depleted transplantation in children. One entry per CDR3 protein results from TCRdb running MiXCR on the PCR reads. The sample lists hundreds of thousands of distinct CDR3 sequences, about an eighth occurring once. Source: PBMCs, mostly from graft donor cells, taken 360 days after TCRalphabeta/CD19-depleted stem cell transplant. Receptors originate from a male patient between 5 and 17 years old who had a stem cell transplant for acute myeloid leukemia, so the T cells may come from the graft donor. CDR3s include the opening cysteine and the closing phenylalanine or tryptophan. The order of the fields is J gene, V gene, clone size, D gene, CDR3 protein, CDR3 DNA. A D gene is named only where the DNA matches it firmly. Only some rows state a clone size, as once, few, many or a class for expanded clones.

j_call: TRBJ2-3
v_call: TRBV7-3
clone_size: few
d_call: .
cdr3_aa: CASSPQVRDTQYF
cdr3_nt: TGTGCCAGCAGCCCACAGGTTCGCGATACGCAGTATTTT

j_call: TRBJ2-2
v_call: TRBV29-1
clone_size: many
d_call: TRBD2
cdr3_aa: CSVDGGSYTGELFF
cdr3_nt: TGCAGCGTTGATGGCGGGAGTTACACCGGGGAGCTGTTTTTT

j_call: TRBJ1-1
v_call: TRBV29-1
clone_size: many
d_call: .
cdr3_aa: CSVEGEAAEAFF
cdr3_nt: TGCAGCGTTGAAGGGGAGGCCGCTGAAGCTTTCTTT

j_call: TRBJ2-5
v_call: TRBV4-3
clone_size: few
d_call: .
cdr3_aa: CASSQFGIGGQETQYF
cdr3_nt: TGCGCCAGCAGCCAATTCGGGATTGGGGGACAAGAGACCCAGTACTTC

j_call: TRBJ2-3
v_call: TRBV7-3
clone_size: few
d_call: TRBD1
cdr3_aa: CASSLETGQVADTQYF
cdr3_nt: TGTGCCAGCAGCTTAGAGACGGGACAGGTAGCAGATACGCAGTATTTT

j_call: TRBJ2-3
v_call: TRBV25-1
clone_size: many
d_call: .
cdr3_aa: CASSESDGHTDTQYF
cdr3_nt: TGTGCCAGCAGTGAATCAGACGGCCACACAGATACGCAGTATTTT

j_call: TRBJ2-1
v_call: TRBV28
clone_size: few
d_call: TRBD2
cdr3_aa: CASSPFGLAGAYNEQFF
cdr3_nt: TGTGCCAGCAGTCCCTTTGGACTAGCGGGAGCCTACAATGAGCAGTTCTTC

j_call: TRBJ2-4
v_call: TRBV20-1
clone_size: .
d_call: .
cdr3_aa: CSVPTQGSDIQYF
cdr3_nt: TGCAGTGTCCCAACACAGGGTTCTGACATTCAGTACTTC

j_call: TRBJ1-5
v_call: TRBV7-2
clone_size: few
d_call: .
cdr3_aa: CASSSTTDRINQPQHF
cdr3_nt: TGTGCCAGCAGCTCTACGACCGACAGGATAAATCAGCCCCAGCATTTT

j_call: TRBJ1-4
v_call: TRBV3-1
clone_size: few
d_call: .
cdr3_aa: CASSQGDRWKLFF
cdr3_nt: TGTGCCAGCAGCCAAGGTGACAGATGGAAACTGTTTTTT

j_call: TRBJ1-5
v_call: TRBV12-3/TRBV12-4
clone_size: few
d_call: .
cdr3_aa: CASSFGDINQPQHF
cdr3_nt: TGTGCCAGCAGTTTTGGGGACATTAATCAGCCCCAGCATTTT

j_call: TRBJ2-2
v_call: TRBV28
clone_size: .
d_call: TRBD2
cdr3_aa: CASFQGLAGTGELFF
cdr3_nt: TGTGCCAGCTTTCAGGGACTAGCGGGCACCGGGGAGCTGTTTTTT

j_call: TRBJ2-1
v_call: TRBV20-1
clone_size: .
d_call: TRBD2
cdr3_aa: CSARGLAHSYNEQFF
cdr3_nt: TGCAGTGCTAGAGGACTAGCACATTCCTACAATGAGCAGTTCTTC

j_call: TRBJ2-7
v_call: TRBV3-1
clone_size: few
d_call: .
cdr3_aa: CASSQTVLSYEQYF
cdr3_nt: TGTGCCAGCAGCCAAACGGTCCTCTCCTACGAGCAGTACTTC

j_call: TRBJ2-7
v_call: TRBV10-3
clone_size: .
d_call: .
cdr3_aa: CAISEYVGRYEQYF
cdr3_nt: TGTGCCATCAGTGAGTATGTTGGCCGCTACGAGCAGTACTTC

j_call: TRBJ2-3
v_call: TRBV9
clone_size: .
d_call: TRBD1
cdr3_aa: CASSTYRGIPPLDTQYF
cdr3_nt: TGTGCCAGCAGCACCTACAGGGGGATACCTCCATTAGATACGCAGTATTTT

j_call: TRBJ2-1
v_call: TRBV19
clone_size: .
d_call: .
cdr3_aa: CASSITQPSSYNEQFF
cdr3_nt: TGTGCCAGTAGTATAACACAGCCGAGCTCCTACAATGAGCAGTTCTTC

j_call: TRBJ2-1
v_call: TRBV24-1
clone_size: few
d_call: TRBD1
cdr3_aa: CATSDIQGAGYNEQFF
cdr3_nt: TGTGCCACCAGTGATATTCAGGGGGCCGGCTACAATGAGCAGTTCTTC

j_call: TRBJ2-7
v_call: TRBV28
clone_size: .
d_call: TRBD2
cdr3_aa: CASSLITGQGLAGWTLGIEQYF
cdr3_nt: TGTGCCAGCAGTTTAATCACAGGGCAAGGGCTAGCGGGTTGGACCCTGGGGATCGAGCAGTACTTC

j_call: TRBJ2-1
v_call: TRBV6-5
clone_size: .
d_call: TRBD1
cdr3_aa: CASSPPRDRANEQFF
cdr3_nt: TGTGCCAGCAGTCCCCCTAGGGACAGGGCTAATGAGCAGTTCTTC

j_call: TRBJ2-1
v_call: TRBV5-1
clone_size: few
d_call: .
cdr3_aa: CASSLAGVASYNEQFF
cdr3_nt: TGCGCCAGCAGCTTAGCTGGAGTGGCCTCCTACAATGAGCAGTTCTTC

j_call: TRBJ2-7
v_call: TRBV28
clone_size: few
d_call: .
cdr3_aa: CASRAQGSHYEQYF
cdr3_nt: TGTGCCAGCCGGGCCCAGGGCAGTCACTACGAGCAGTACTTC

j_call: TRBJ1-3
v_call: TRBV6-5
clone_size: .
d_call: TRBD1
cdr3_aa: CASSYTGVPGNTIYF
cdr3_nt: TGTGCCAGCAGTTATACAGGGGTACCTGGAAACACCATATATTTT

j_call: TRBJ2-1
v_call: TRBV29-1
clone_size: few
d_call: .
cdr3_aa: CSVILGTGTSAYNEQFF
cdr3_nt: TGCAGCGTAATACTCGGGACGGGGACGTCGGCCTACAATGAGCAGTTCTTC

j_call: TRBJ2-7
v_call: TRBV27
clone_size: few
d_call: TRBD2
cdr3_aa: CASSSPSGRSYEQYF
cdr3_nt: TGTGCCAGCAGTTCCCCCAGCGGGAGGTCATACGAGCAGTACTTC

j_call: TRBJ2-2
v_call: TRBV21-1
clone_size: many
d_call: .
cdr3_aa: CASSKVPFTNTGELFF
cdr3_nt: TGTGCCAGCAGCAAAGTTCCATTTACGAACACCGGGGAGCTGTTTTTT

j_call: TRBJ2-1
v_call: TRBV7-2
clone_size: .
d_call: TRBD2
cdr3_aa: CASSLVTAGALGNEQFF
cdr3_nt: TGTGCCAGCAGCTTAGTTACAGCGGGAGCGCTTGGGAATGAGCAGTTCTTC

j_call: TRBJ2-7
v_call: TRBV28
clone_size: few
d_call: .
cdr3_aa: CASSFSPASFTADF
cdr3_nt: TGTGCCAGCAGTTTTTCCCCAGCCAGCTTCACAGCGGACTTC

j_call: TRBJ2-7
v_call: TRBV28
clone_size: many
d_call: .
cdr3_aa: CASTSGVGAGEQYF
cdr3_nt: TGTGCCAGCACTTCCGGCGTCGGTGCGGGGGAGCAGTACTTC

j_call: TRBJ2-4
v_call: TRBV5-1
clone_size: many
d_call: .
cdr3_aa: CASLPRSVQYF
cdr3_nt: TGCGCCAGCCTGCCCAGGTCCGTTCAGTACTTC

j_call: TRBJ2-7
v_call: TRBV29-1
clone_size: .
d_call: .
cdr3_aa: CSVEASLEGPYYEQYF
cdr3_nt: TGCAGCGTTGAAGCCTCCTTGGAGGGACCCTACTACGAGCAGTACTTC